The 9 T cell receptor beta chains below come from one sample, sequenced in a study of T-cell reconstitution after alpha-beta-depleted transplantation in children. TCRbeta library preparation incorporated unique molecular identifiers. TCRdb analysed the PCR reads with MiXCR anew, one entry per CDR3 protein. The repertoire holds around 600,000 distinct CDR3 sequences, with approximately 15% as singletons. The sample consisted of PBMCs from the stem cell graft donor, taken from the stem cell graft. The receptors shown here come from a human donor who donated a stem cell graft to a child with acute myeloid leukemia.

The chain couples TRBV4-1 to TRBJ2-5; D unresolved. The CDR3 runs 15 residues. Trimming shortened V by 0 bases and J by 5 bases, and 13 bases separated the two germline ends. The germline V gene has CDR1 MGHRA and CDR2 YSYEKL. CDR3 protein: CASSQDQSLGETQYF. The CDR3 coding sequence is TGCGCCAGCAGCCAAGATCAAAGCTTGGGGGAGACCCAGTACTTC.

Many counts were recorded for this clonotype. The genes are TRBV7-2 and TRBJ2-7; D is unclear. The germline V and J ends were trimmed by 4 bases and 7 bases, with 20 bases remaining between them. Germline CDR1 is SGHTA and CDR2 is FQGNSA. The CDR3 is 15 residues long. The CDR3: CASSSDVAGVGEQYF. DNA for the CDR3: TGTGCCAGCAGCTCAGACGTAGCAGGTGTGGGTGAGCAGTACTTC.

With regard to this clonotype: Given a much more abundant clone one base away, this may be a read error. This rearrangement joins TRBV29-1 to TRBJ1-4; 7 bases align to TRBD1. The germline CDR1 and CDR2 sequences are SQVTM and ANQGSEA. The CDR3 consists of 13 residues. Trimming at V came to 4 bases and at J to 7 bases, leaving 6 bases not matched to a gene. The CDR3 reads CSVGGQAGEKLFF. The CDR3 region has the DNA TGCAGCGTTGGTGGACAGGCTGGTGAAAAACTGTTTTTT. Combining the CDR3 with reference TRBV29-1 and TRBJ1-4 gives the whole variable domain SAVISQKPSRDICQRGTSLTIQCQVDSQVTMMFWYRQQPGQSLTLIATANQGSEATYESGFVIDKFPISRPNLTFSTLTVSNMSPEDSSIYLCSVGGQAGEKLFFGSGTQLSVL.

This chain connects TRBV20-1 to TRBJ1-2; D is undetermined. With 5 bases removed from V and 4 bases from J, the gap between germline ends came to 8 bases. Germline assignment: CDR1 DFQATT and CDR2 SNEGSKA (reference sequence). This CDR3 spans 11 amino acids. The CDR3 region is CSAGLFYGYTF. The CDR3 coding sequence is TGCAGTGCTGGCCTTTTCTATGGCTACACCTTC.

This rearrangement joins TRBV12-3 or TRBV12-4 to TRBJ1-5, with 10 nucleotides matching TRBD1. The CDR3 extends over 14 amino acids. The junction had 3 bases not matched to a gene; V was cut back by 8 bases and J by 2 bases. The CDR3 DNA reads TGTGCCAGCGGGGGGACAGGGGGCAATCAGCCCCAGCATTTT. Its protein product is CASGGTGGNQPQHF.

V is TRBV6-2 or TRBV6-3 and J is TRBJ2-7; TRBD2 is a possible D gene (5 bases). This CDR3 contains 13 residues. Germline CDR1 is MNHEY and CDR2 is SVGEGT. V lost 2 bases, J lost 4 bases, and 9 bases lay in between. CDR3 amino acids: CASSYQTMYEQYV. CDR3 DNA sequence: TGTGCCAGCAGTTACCAGACTATGTACGAGCAGTACGTC.

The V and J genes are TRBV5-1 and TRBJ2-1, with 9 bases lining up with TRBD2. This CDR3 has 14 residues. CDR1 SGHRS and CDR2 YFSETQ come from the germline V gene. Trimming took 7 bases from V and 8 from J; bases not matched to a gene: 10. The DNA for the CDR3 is TGCGCCAGCGGCGGTCTAGCGGGGCCCGATGAGCAGTTCTTC. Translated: CASGGLAGPDEQFF.

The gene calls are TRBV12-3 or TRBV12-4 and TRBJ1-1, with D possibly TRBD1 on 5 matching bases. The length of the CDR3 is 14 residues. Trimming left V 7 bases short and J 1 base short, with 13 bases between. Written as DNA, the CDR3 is TGTGCCAGCACTCTGGCAGGGCGGAACACTGAAGCTTTCTTT. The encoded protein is CASTLAGRNTEAFF.

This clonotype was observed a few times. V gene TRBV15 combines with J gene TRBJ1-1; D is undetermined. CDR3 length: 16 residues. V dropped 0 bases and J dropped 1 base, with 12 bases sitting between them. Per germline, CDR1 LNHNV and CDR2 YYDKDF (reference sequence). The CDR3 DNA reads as TGTGCCACCAGCAGAGATATGGGGATAAGGAACACTGAAGCTTTCTTT. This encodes CATSRDMGIRNTEAFF. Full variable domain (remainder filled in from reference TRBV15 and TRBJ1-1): DAMVIQNPRYQVTQFGKPVTLSCSQTLNHNVMYWYQQKSSQAPKLLFHYYDKDFNNEADTPDNFQSRRPNTSFCFLDIRSPGLGDTAMYLCATSRDMGIRNTEAFFGQGTRLTVV.